Below are 13 T cell receptor beta chains sequenced from a single sample in a study of cytomegalovirus exposure and HLA in healthy donors. The PCR contained 60 Vbeta and 13 Jbeta primers. Profiled with immunoSEQ multiplex PCR; TCRdb holds only in-frame clones, not every one. Of tens of thousands of clones in the sample, 81% were seen once. Sequences were obtained from PBMCs. The receptors originated from a girl aged 2 to 9 in good health and CMV-seropositive.

This sequence joins TRBV4-1 and TRBJ2-7, with D hard to call. CDR3 length equals 13 residues. Trimming left V 4 bases short and J 0 bases short, with 7 bases between. Germline CDR1 MGHRA, CDR2 YSYEKL. The CDR3 region is CASSPKSSYEQYF. The CDR3 bases are TGCGCCAGCAGCCCCAAGAGCTCCTACGAGCAGTACTTC.

The V gene is TRBV19, the J gene TRBJ1-1; D is unclear. The CDR3 covers 13 residues. Germline V gene lookup returns CDR1 LNHDA and CDR2 SQIVND (reference sequence). Trimming pared 10 bases from V and 0 bases from J, leaving 12 bases between. CDR3 loop: CAIGSSVNTEAFF. The CDR3 bases are TGTGCCATCGGGTCCTCGGTGAACACTGAAGCTTTCTTT.

The genes are TRBV14 and TRBJ2-2; 8 positions agree with TRBD1. The CDR3 extends over 16 amino acids. Trimming cost V 6 bases and J 8 bases; bases outside gene matches: 14. Germline V gene lookup returns CDR1 SGHDN and CDR2 FVKESK. The CDR3 bases are TGTGCCAGCAGAAAAGCAGGGGGCGCCAGTTTGGGGGAGCTGTTTTTT. Protein: CASRKAGGASLGELFF.

This clone showed up just once. The chain links TRBV2 to TRBJ2-3, with 12 bases fitting TRBD2. The CDR3 spans 14 residues. The J segment lost 4 bases and the V segment lost 6 bases, leaving 2 bases of the junction unmatched. Germline V gene lookup returns CDR1 SNHLY and CDR2 FYNNEI. The CDR3 sequence is CASRLAGGPDTQYF. In DNA form, the CDR3 reads TGTGCCAGCAGACTAGCGGGAGGTCCAGATACGCAGTATTTT. The full variable domain, with the rest looked up from reference TRBV2 and TRBJ2-3, is EPEVTQTPSHQVTQMGQEVILRCVPISNHLYFYWYRQILGQKVEFLVSFYNNEISEKSEIFDDQFSVERPDGSNFTLKIRSTKLEDSAMYFCASRLAGGPDTQYFGPGTRLTVL.

This chain joins TRBV5-1 and TRBJ2-1; a possible D gene is TRBD2 (5 bases). Germline lookup yields CDR1 SGHRS and CDR2 YFSETQ. V shed 0 bases and J shed 9 bases, with 13 bases lying between them. CDR3 length: 14 residues. CDR3 sequence: CASSLAPRASEQFF. Here the CDR3 DNA reads TGCGCCAGCAGCTTGGCCCCGAGGGCTTCTGAGCAGTTCTTC. Filled out from reference TRBV5-1 and TRBJ2-1, the complete variable domain reads KAGVTQTPRYLIKTRGQQVTLSCSPISGHRSVSWYQQTPGQGLQFLFEYFSETQRNKGNFPGRFSGRQFSNSRSEMNVSTLELGDSALYLCASSLAPRASEQFFGPGTRLTVL.

Written as DNA, the CDR3 is TGCGCCAGCAGCGCGATGGTGGACAGTACTGAAGCTTTCTTT. It codes for CASSAMVDSTEAFF. The chain recombines TRBV5-1 with TRBJ1-1; D might be TRBD1 (6 bases). Trimming removed 4 bases from V and 5 bases from J, with 15 bases in between. The CDR3 has 14 amino acids. The germline V gene encodes CDR1 SGHRS and CDR2 YFSETQ.

This sequence joins TRBV5-1 and TRBJ2-7; 7 bases fit TRBD1. Germline CDR1 reads SGHRS; CDR2 reads YFSETQ. CDR3 length equals 14 residues. J gave up 6 bases and V 0 bases, and 6 bases lay outside the gene matches. CDR3 loop: CASSLGQGRAEQYF. DNA of the CDR3: TGCGCCAGCAGCTTGGGACAGGGACGGGCCGAGCAGTACTTC.

The count of this clone is one. The CDR3 DNA sequence: TGCAGCGTTCCTCTTACAGGCTCATCTGGGGCCAACGTCCTGACTTTC. Translation: CSVPLTGSSGANVLTF. The chain combines TRBV29-1 with TRBJ2-6; TRBD1 might be the D (5 bases). Germline values: CDR1 SQVTM, CDR2 ANQGSEA. The V and J ends lost 5 bases and 1 base respectively, with 15 bases between them. The length of the CDR3 is 16 residues.

This clone was seen a single time. The chain links TRBV6-5 to TRBJ2-7; possibly TRBD2 for D (6 bases). Looked up from germline, CDR1 is MNHEY and CDR2 is SVGAGI. This CDR3 is 12 amino acids long. V lost 4 bases to trimming and J lost 7 bases, with 11 bases between them. This chain's CDR3 is CASSLIGREQYF. CDR3 sequence (DNA): TGTGCCAGCAGTTTAATAGGGAGGGAGCAGTACTTC.

The V gene is TRBV14, the J gene TRBJ1-5, with a weak D call TRBD1 (5 bases). CDR1 is SGHDN, CDR2 FVKESK, per germline. Trimming shortened V by 6 bases and J by 6 bases, and 15 bases separated the two germline ends. This CDR3 contains 14 residues. The CDR3 region is CASSSSGGAQPQHF. Written as DNA, the CDR3 is TGTGCCAGCAGTTCCAGTGGTGGGGCTCAGCCCCAGCATTTT.

V usage is TRBV5-6 and J usage is TRBJ2-3; D perhaps matches TRBD2 (6 bases). Germline assignment: CDR1 SGHDT and CDR2 YYEEEE. The V and J ends lost 7 bases and 3 bases respectively, with 12 bases between them. The CDR3 loop spans 13 amino acids. DNA for the CDR3: TGTGCCAGCTCCCGGGACTCAACAGATACGCAGTATTTT. Its protein is CASSRDSTDTQYF.

The rearrangement uses TRBV7-2 and TRBJ2-1; D might be TRBD2 (7 bases). The CDR3 length is 15 residues. The V and J ends lost 1 base and 6 bases respectively, with 13 bases between them. Germline V CDR1 and CDR2: SGHTA, FQGNSA. The CDR3 is CASSLGWAGANEQFF. The CDR3 nucleotides read TGTGCCAGCAGCTTAGGGTGGGCGGGGGCCAATGAGCAGTTCTTC. The full variable domain, its missing parts supplied by reference TRBV7-2 and TRBJ2-1, is GAGVSQSPSNKVTEKGKDVELRCDPISGHTALYWYRQSLGQGLEFLIYFQGNSAPDKSGLPSDRFSAERTGGSVSTLTIQRTQQEDSAVYLCASSLGWAGANEQFFGPGTRLTVL.

The chain links TRBV29-1 to TRBJ2-7; 10 nucleotides align to TRBD1. The CDR3 extends over 12 amino acids. Germline V gene lookup returns CDR1 SQVTM and CDR2 ANQGSEA. Germline trimming cut 6 bases from V and 5 bases from J; bases unmatched to any gene: 4. CDR3 DNA sequence: TGCAGCGTCCGACAGGGGGCAAACGAGCAGTACTTC. Protein product: CSVRQGANEQYF.